This entry lists 21 T cell receptor beta chains sequenced from one sample in a study of CD4 and CD8 cells across lung adenocarcinoma regions. One entry per CDR3 protein results from TCRdb running MiXCR on the PCR reads. The sample lists 7,500 to 8,500 distinct CDR3 sequences, about 51% occurring once. Sequencing was done on a sample of CD8+ T cells from the center of a lung tumor. The receptors come from a female donor with lung adenocarcinoma. The CD4 and CD8 labels of this study may be unreliable.

This clonotype has just one count. Germline and junction disagree at one end, which may indicate a read error. CDR3 amino acids: CASSLGRAGETQYF. CDR3 coding DNA: TGTGCCAGCAGCTTGGGGCGGGCCGGAGAGACGCAGTATTTC. The chain recombines TRBV12-3 or TRBV12-4 with TRBJ2-3; D tentatively reads TRBD1 or TRBD2 (5 bases each). This CDR3 is built from 14 residues.

By proportion, this clonotype is medium-sized. The chain has TRBV11-3 and TRBJ2-2; TRBD1 might be the D (5 bases). The CDR3 totals 15 residues. Germline V gene lookup returns CDR1 SGHNT and CDR2 YENEEA. V was cut by 6 bases and J by 3 bases, with 14 bases left in between. The CDR3 DNA is TGTGCCAGCAGTGTAGGGGCGCCGGACACCGGGGAGCTGTTTTTT. Residues: CASSVGAPDTGELFF.

The chain joins TRBV7-2 to TRBJ2-5; possibly TRBD2 for D (7 bases). The end of the DNA aligns better with TRBJ2-1, so the J call may be wrong. CDR3 length: 16 amino acids. CDR1 is SGHTA and CDR2 is FQGNSA in the germline V gene. For the CDR3, the DNA is TGTGCCAGCAGCCGAGACCGGGGGGCGAGCTCCTACGAGCAGTTCTTC. It translates to CASSRDRGASSYEQFF.

The chain carries TRBV5-4 and TRBJ2-1, with 8 nucleotides matching TRBD2. The CDR3 contains 17 residues. Per germline, CDR1 SGHNT and CDR2 YYREEE (reference sequence). The junction had 12 bases not matched to a gene; V was cut back by 3 bases and J by 4 bases. The CDR3 bases are TGTGCCAGCAGCTCGACGGACTGGGGCGGGGGGTACAATGAGCAGTTCTTC. It is translated as CASSSTDWGGGYNEQFF.

This chain joins TRBV7-3 and TRBJ2-5; 11 positions agree with TRBD1. The end of the DNA fits TRBJ2-1 better, so the J call may be wrong. The CDR3 is 16 amino acids. Germline assignment: CDR1 SGHTA and CDR2 FQGTGA. The CDR3 spells CASSLGTGGYQETQFF. In nucleotides, the CDR3 is TGTGCCAGCAGCTTGGGGACAGGGGGTTACCAAGAGACCCAGTTCTTC.

This clonotype was found a few times. V and J are TRBV7-2 and TRBJ2-4; weak D call: TRBD2 (6 bases). The closer fit of TRBJ2-5 to the DNA end suggests the J call may be wrong. The CDR3 is 11 residues long. Germline V lookup: CDR1 SGHTA, CDR2 FQGNSA. The CDR3 loop reads CGGRAGETQYF. The CDR3 DNA is TGTGGGGGCCGAGCGGGAGAGACCCAGTACTTC.

In its sample, this clonotype was seen once. The genes are TRBV7-2 and TRBJ2-1; D is possibly TRBD2 (6 bases). CDR1 and CDR2 from the germline V gene are SGHTA and FQGNSA. The V and J ends lost 7 bases and 7 bases respectively, with 11 bases between them. This CDR3 has 12 residues. CDR3 nucleotide sequence: TGTGCCAGCACCTTCGGAGGGAATGAGCAGTTCTTC. This gives the protein CASTFGGNEQFF. The full variable domain, in which reference TRBV7-2 and TRBJ2-1 provide the parts outside the CDR3, is GAGVSQSPSNKVTEKGKDVELRCDPISGHTALYWYRQSLGQGLEFLIYFQGNSAPDKSGLPSDRFSAERTGGSVSTLTIQRTQQEDSAVYLCASTFGGNEQFFGPGTRLTVL.

V is TRBV6-1 and J is TRBJ2-5; 10 bases match TRBD1. The length of the CDR3 is 15 residues. Germline V gene data show CDR1 as MNHNS and CDR2 as SASEGT. V lost 8 bases, J lost 5 bases, and 11 bases stayed unmatched. CDR3 bases: TGTGCCAGCCAGGTGGGACGACAGGGGGCTGAGACCCAGTACTTC. Amino acids: CASQVGRQGAETQYF.

On this clonotype itself: The junction does not match germline at one end; this may be a read error. The chain links TRBV15 to TRBJ2-3, with D uncertain. CDR3 length: 18 residues. From germline, CDR1 is LNHNV and CDR2 YYDKDF (reference sequence). The CDR3 sequence: CATSRDWAGARIKDTQYF. In DNA form, the CDR3 reads TGTGCCACCAGCAGAGATTGGGCAGGAGCGCGAATCAAAGATACGCAGTATTTC.

With regard to this clonotype: One end of the junction fails to match germline, which may point to a read error. The chain employs TRBV6-5 and TRBJ2-3, with TRBD1 identical over 7 bases. Per the germline V gene, CDR1 is MNHEY and CDR2 is SVGAGI. The CDR3 is 13 amino acids. The CDR3 nucleotides read TGTGCCAGCAGTTACGAGGGGGCCGGGACGCTGTATTTT. The encoded protein is CASSYEGAGTLYF.

A word on this clonotype: Relative to the germline gene, one junction end is altered; a read error may explain this. The V call is TRBV11-3, the J call TRBJ2-3, with D maybe TRBD2 (7 bases). This CDR3 has 14 residues. The germline CDR1 and CDR2 sequences are SGHNT and YENEEA. For the CDR3, the DNA is TGTGCCGGCAGCGGGACCGGGGGCAAAGATACCCAGTATTTC. It encodes CAGSGTGGKDTQYF.

The chain employs TRBV10-3 and TRBJ2-4; the D call may be TRBD1 or TRBD2 (5 bases each). CDR3 length equals 14 residues. CDR1 and CDR2 from the germline V gene are ENHRY and SYGVKD. CDR3 nucleotide sequence: TGTGCGGGGCACCGGGGACGTGCCAAAGACACTCAGTACTTC. Translated: CAGHRGRAKDTQYF.

The gene calls are TRBV7-6 and TRBJ2-4; 8 bases fit TRBD2. Germline lookup yields CDR1 SGHVS and CDR2 FNYEAQ. This CDR3 region has 15 residues. J gave up 12 bases and V 8 bases, and 18 bases lay outside the gene matches. CDR3 coding DNA: TGTGCCAGCGTCTCGGGGGGGGACGCCGAAGACACTCAGTACTTC. As protein: CASVSGGDAEDTQYF.

About this clonotype itself: A read error may account for a junction end that differs from germline. This sequence joins TRBV7-6 and TRBJ2-3, with D tentatively TRBD1 (6 bases). Looked up from germline, CDR1 is SGHVS and CDR2 is FNYEAQ. The CDR3 extends over 13 amino acids. The CDR3: CGSQPVWTDEQYF. The CDR3 bases are TGTGGCAGCCAGCCGGTGTGGACAGATGAGCAGTACTTT.

This chain's CDR3 is CASSLASGQPQHF. CDR3 sequence (DNA): TGCGCCAGCAGCTTGGCGTCAGGCCAGCCCCAGCATTTT. The chain combines TRBV5-1 with TRBJ1-5, with D hard to call. Trimming cost V 0 bases and J 7 bases, with 8 bases left between them. Germline V lookup: CDR1 SGHRS, CDR2 YFSETQ. CDR3 length: 13 amino acids.

Ten or more counts support this clonotype. The chain has TRBV7-3 and TRBJ2-5; the D is unclear. This CDR3 is built from 16 residues. In germline, CDR1 is SGHTA, CDR2 FQGTGA. V shed 0 bases and J shed 11 bases, with 22 bases lying between them. CDR3 sequence reads: CASSLTAASSYNEQYF. In DNA form, the CDR3 reads TGTGCCAGCAGCTTAACGGCAGCAAGCTCCTACAATGAGCAGTACTTC.

This clonotype was observed a handful of times. The chain is built from TRBV12-3 or TRBV12-4 and TRBJ2-1; D gene ambiguous. CDR3 length: 16 amino acids. V lost 6 bases and J 13 bases, leaving 28 bases between the germline ends. This chain's CDR3 is CASRGPEGRLRETQFF. DNA of the CDR3: TGTGCCAGCAGAGGCCCCGAAGGCCGCTTGAGAGAGACCCAGTTCTTC.

About this clonotype itself: One junction end disagrees with the germline gene, perhaps due to a read error. J is TRBJ2-3 and V is TRBV6-1, with 9 bases identical to TRBD2. The CDR3 has 14 residues. CDR1 is MNHNS and CDR2 is SASEGT in the germline V gene. DNA of the CDR3: TGTGCCAGGAAGGCGGGAGGGGGGGCAGAGACGCAGTATTTT. This codes for CARKAGGGAETQYF.

This clonotype was counted at least ten times. This chain connects TRBV7-6 to TRBJ2-1; 7 bases are shared with TRBD2. The germline gives CDR1 SGHVS, CDR2 FNYEAQ. The CDR3 length is 16 residues. The J segment lost 0 bases and the V segment lost 2 bases, leaving 4 bases of the junction unmatched. CDR3 region: CASSLPRGDSYNEQFF. CDR3 DNA sequence: TGTGCCAGCAGCTTACCCCGGGGGGACTCCTACAATGAGCAGTTCTTC.

This clonotype occurred many times. The CDR3 DNA reads as TGTGCCAGCAGCTTAGTACCCTCGGGCTTCGGGGTCGAGCAGTACTTC. Encoded protein: CASSLVPSGFGVEQYF. The chain recombines TRBV7-2 with TRBJ2-7, with D possibly matching TRBD2 (5 bases). Germline lookup yields CDR1 SGHTA and CDR2 FQGNSA. The ends were cut back, 1 base at V and 6 bases at J, with 19 bases in the middle. This CDR3 is 16 amino acids long. The whole variable domain, remainder taken from reference TRBV7-2 and TRBJ2-7, is GAGVSQSPSNKVTEKGKDVELRCDPISGHTALYWYRQSLGQGLEFLIYFQGNSAPDKSGLPSDRFSAERTGGSVSTLTIQRTQQEDSAVYLCASSLVPSGFGVEQYFGPGTRLTVT.

J is TRBJ2-4 and V is TRBV7-3; TRBD2 is a possible D gene (6 bases). The ends were cut back, 7 bases at V and 13 bases at J, with 29 bases in the middle. The CDR3 covers 16 residues. Per germline, CDR1 SGHTA and CDR2 FQGTGA. This chain's CDR3 is CASMEHGGGSIGTQYF. CDR3 sequence (DNA): TGTGCCAGCATGGAACACGGGGGTGGGAGCATCGGTACCCAGTACTTC.